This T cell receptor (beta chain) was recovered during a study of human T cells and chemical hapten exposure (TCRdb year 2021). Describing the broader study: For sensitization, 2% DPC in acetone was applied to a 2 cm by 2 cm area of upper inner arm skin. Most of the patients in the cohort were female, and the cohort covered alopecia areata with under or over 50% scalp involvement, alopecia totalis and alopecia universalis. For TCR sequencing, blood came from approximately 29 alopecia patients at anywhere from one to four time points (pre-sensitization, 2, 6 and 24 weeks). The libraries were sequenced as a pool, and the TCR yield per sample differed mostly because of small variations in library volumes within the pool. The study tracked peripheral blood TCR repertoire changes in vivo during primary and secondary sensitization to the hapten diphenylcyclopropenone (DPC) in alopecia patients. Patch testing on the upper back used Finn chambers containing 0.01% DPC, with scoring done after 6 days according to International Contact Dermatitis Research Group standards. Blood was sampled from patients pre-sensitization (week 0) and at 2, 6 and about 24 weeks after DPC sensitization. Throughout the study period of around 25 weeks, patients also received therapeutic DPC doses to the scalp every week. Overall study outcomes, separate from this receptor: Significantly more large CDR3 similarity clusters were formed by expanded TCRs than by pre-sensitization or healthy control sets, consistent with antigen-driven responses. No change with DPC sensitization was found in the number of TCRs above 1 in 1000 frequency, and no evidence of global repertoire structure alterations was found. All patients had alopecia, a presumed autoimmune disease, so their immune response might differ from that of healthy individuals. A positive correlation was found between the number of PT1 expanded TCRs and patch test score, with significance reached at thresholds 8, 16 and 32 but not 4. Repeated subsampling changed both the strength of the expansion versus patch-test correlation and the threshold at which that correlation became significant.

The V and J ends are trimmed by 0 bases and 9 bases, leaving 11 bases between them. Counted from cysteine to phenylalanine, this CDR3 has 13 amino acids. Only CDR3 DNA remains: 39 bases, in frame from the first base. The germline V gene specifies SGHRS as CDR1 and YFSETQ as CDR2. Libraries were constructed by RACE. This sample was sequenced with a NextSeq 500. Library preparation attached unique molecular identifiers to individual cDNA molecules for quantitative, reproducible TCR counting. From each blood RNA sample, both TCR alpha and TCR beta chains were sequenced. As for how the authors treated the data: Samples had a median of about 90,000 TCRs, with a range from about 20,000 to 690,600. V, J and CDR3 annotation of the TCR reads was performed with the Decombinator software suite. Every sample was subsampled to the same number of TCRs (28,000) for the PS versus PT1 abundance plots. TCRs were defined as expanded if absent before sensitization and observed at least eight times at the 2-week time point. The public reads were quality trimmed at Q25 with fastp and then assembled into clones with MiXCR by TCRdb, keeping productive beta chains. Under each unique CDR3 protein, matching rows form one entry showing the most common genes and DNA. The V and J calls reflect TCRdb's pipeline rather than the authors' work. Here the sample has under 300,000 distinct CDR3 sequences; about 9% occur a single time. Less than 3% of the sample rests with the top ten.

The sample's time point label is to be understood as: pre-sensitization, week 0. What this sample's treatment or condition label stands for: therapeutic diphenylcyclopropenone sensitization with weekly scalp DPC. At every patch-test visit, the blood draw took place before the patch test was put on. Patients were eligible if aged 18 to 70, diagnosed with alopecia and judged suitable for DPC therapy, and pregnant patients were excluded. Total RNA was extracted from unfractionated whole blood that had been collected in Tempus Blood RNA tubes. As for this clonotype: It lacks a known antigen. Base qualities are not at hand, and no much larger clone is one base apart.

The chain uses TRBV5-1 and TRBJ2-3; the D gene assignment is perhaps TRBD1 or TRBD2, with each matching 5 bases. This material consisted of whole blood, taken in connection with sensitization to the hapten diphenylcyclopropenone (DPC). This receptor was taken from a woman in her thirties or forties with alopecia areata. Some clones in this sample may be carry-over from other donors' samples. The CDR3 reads CASSLAEGTTQYF. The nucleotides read TGCGCCAGCAGCTTGGCCGAGGGGACCACGCAGTATTTT.